This T cell receptor beta chain was observed in a study of PD-L1 blockade in urothelial cancer. Noted time point: peripheral blood 6 weeks after treatment start. The J segment lost 8 bases and the V segment lost 7 bases, leaving 8 bases of the junction unmatched. Germline V gene sequence: CDR1 LGHNT, CDR2 FRNRAP. The CDR3 sequence is 14 residues long. Sequenced by immunoSEQ multiplex PCR; TCRdb stores in-frame clones only, minus some. The data show about 40,000 clones, 70% to 90% seen once. The sample was PBMCs, taken around atezolizumab (anti-PD-L1) treatment. The chain combines TRBV12-5 with TRBJ2-1; 10 bases are a match to TRBD2. The receptor was derived from a man aged 65 to 79 with urothelial cancer. The CDR3 loop is CASAGAGGFHEQFF. The CDR3 region has the DNA TGTGCTAGTGCCGGAGCGGGAGGGTTTCATGAGCAGTTCTTC.